This T cell receptor beta chain was found in a study of response to subunit inactivated influenza vaccine. Study-wide results and caveats: The authors offered the suggestion that each seasonal influenza vaccination recruits few new T cells.

From the RT-PCR reads, TCRdb called clonotypes with MiXCR, one entry per CDR3 protein. The sample records roughly 520,000 distinct CDR3 sequences, roughly 27% being singletons. Comments on this clonotype: Antigen unknown.

In germline, CDR1 is SGHRS, CDR2 YFSETQ. CDR3 length: 15 residues. Unmatched junction bases numbered 5, after V lost 0 bases and J lost 5 bases. The chain combines TRBV5-1 with TRBJ2-3, with 8 bases matching TRBD2. This receptor was taken from a man aged 50 to 59 who received an inactivated influenza vaccine. The starting material was CD4+ T cells sorted from PBMCs, obtained 4 to 6 days after vaccination. DNA for the CDR3: TGCGCCAGCAGCTTGGCCCCGGGAGGGCAAGATACGCAGTATTTT. As protein: CASSLAPGGQDTQYF. Drawing the rest from reference TRBV5-1 and TRBJ2-3, the complete variable domain is KAGVTQTPRYLIKTRGQQVTLSCSPISGHRSVSWYQQTPGQGLQFLFEYFSETQRNKGNFPGRFSGRQFSNSRSEMNVSTLELGDSALYLCASSLAPGGQDTQYFGPGTRLTVL.